This T cell receptor beta chain came from a study of blood T cell repertoires in COVID-19 (dated by TCRdb to 2019 to 2021). Describing the broader study: Samples from collaborators originated in the United States, Italy and Spain and spanned both the acute and convalescent phases of COVID-19. The dataset comprised deeply sampled blood TCRbeta repertoires from subjects exposed to, actively infected with, or recovered from COVID-19. The prospective study material was composed of cDNA or gDNA derived from T cells, B-cell-depleted T cells, or PBMCs. Samples came from the ongoing ImmuneRACE study (first 160 participants) plus 1,254 subjects from 6 global collaborators. HLA class I and class II types, where available, came from metadata supplied by the sample provider rather than from assay-based typing. The repertoires were released in a freely available public database meant as a resource for research on the immune response to SARS-CoV-2. The sample metadata nearly always contained a de-identified subject ID, COVID-19 status, age in years and sex.

Its CDR3 holds 15 amino acids, cysteine through phenylalanine. Solely the CDR3 DNA is kept, with 45 bases framed from the first base. The trim is 6 bases for V and 5 bases for J, with a gap of 17 bases between the germline ends. The CDR1 and CDR2 encoded by the germline V gene are MNHEY and SVGEGT. A remark on this clone: Its antigen target is currently unknown. Within one base of it there is no much larger clone, and no base qualities were kept.

One collaborating source in Seattle enrolled patients while the patients were actively infected and followed the patients over time throughout the course of disease. Each collaborating institution followed its own protocols to collect whole blood in K2EDTA tubes. For TCRbeta analysis, collaborator samples were shipped as frozen whole blood, as isolated PBMCs, or as DNA extracted from either sample type. TCRbeta CDR3 regions were amplified from genomic DNA using the immunoSEQ Assay, a bias-controlled multiplex PCR. Per the authors' processing: The number of nucleated cells in each sample was estimated by amplification of reference gene primers within the assay. To quantify the absolute abundance of each unique TCRbeta CDR3 rearrangement, sequence reads were collapsed and filtered. Productive Simpson clonality was computed per sample as the square root of Simpson's diversity index over productive rearrangements. TCRdb retrieved this table from immuneACCESS and kept in-frame rearrangements only. Not all clones are present; in checked studies, unresolved V genes account for under half, and no reason is known for the remainder. The DNA was the basis for D and trimming; V, J and clone size are from that table. In all, the sample holds almost 95,000 clones, and roughly 87% of those were seen once. The ten largest clones take up 15% to 20% of the sample.

The full study reports these points: Clinical and demographic metadata were provided uncurated, with the amount varying by source and participant.

The sequence derives from an older woman with COVID-19, enrolled during active disease. This chain is built from TRBV6-2 or TRBV6-3 and TRBJ2-1; the D region possibly corresponds to TRBD2 (5 bases align). The specimen was peripheral blood. The nucleotides read TGTGCCAGCAGCCCCGAAGCGGCCGGCAACAATGAGCAGTTCTTC. This gives the protein CASSPEAAGNNEQFF.